This TCR beta chain was documented in a study of blood T cells in healthy people across ages. Combining a sample-barcoded 5' primer with a J-beta primer mix, a second PCR ran for roughly 6 to 12 cycles. TCRdb independently ran MiXCR on the 5' RACE reads; one entry per CDR3 protein. The repertoire includes fewer than 2,000,000 distinct CDR3 sequences, almost 35% of them detected once, and roughly 12% sits in the top ten. Trimming shortened V by 2 bases and J by 9 bases, and 11 bases separated the two germline ends. This CDR3 comprises 14 residues. Looked up from germline, CDR1 is MNHNY and CDR2 is SVGAGI (reference sequence). In its sample, this clonotype was seen once.

The sample was blood. The J gene is TRBJ1-6, the V gene TRBV6-6; D not certain. The source of this sequence is a woman between 25 and 40 years old in good health. CDR3: CASSYVGETSPLHF. In nucleotides, the CDR3 is TGTGCCAGCAGTTACGTTGGGGAGACTTCACCCCTCCACTTT.